These T cell receptor beta chains were read from a single sample in a study of cytomegalovirus exposure and HLA in healthy donors. Some clones are missing from TCRdb's copy, which holds only in-frame ones; the method was immunoSEQ multiplex PCR. Here the sample spans around 150,000 clones, 65% to 90% being singletons. Sequencing was carried out using PBMCs. The receptors stem from a man aged 45-65 years in good health and CMV-seropositive. CDR3s leave out the opening cysteine and the closing phenylalanine or tryptophan. The D gene is left open where the match is weak.

CDR3 protein: ASRQVCYGNQPQH
J gene: TRBJ1-5
V gene: TRBV5-4
D gene: .

CDR3 protein: SARVQGTLLTEAF
J gene: TRBJ1-1
V gene: TRBV29-1
D gene: .

CDR3 protein: ATQLGGTGDTQY
J gene: TRBJ2-3
V gene: TRBV6-5
D gene: .

CDR3 protein: ASSSPGREQY
J gene: TRBJ2-7
V gene: TRBV7-6
D gene: .

CDR3 protein: ASSVAGSTDTQY
J gene: TRBJ2-3
V gene: TRBV11-2
D gene: TRBD2

CDR3 protein: ASSKPRLAGTDTQY
J gene: TRBJ2-3
V gene: TRBV21-1
D gene: .

CDR3 protein: ASSLTVPGLAETQY
J gene: TRBJ2-5
V gene: TRBV5-1
D gene: .

CDR3 protein: ASSVVGRLSTDTQY
J gene: TRBJ2-3
V gene: TRBV9
D gene: .

CDR3 protein: ASSHDRSSGNTIY
J gene: TRBJ1-3
V gene: TRBV4-1
D gene: .

CDR3 protein: AISGAGGYEQY
J gene: .
V gene: TRBV10-3
D gene: TRBD1

CDR3 protein: ASSIGLRTGDTQY
J gene: TRBJ2-3
V gene: TRBV19
D gene: .

CDR3 protein: ASSLSRPGTDTQY
J gene: TRBJ2-3
V gene: TRBV18
D gene: .

CDR3 protein: ASSRDSYDSPLH
J gene: TRBJ1-6
V gene: TRBV5-1
D gene: TRBD1

CDR3 protein: ASSLGYSGGLRTDTQY
J gene: TRBJ2-3
V gene: TRBV13
D gene: TRBD2

CDR3 protein: ASSVSDSSYGYT
J gene: TRBJ1-2
V gene: TRBV9
D gene: .

CDR3 protein: ASSTEGQGVSGANVLT
J gene: TRBJ2-6
V gene: TRBV5-1
D gene: TRBD1

CDR3 protein: ASSPGHFSNQPQH
J gene: TRBJ1-5
V gene: TRBV6-6
D gene: .

CDR3 protein: ATSKGAEETQY
J gene: TRBJ2-5
V gene: TRBV15
D gene: TRBD1

CDR3 protein: ASSLSSGNYNEQF
J gene: TRBJ2-1
V gene: TRBV7-3
D gene: TRBD2

CDR3 protein: ASSVSGRAGTGELF
J gene: TRBJ2-2
V gene: TRBV9
D gene: TRBD2

CDR3 protein: ATSRTGNTEAF
J gene: TRBJ1-1
V gene: TRBV15
D gene: TRBD1

CDR3 protein: ASSSPLQGVNYGYT
J gene: TRBJ1-2
V gene: TRBV5-4
D gene: .

CDR3 protein: ASSYASTSQGTQY
J gene: TRBJ2-3
V gene: TRBV7-9
D gene: TRBD2